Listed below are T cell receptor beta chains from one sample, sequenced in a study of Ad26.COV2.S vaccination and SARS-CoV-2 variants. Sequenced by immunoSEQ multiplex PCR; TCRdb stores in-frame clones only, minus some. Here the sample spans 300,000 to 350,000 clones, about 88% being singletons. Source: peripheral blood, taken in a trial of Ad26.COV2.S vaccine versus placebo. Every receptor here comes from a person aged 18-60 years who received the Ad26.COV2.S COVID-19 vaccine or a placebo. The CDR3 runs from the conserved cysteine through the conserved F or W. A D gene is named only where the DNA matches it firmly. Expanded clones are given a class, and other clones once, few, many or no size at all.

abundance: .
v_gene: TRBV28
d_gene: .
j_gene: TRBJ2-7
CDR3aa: CASKYGSGYEQYF
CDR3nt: TGTGCCAGCAAATACGGCAGTGGCTACGAGCAGTACTTC

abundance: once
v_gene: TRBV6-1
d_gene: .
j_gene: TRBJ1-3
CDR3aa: CASSEEGAGNTIYF
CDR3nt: TGTGCCAGCAGTGAAGAGGGGGCTGGAAACACCATATATTTT

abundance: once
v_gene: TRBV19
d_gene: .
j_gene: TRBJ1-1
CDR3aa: CASSIEGAWTEAFF
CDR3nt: TGTGCCAGTAGTATAGAGGGGGCGTGGACTGAAGCTTTCTTT

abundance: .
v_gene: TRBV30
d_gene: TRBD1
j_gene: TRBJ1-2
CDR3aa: CAWIRTGTVYGYTF
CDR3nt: TGTGCCTGGATCCGAACCGGGACAGTCTATGGCTACACCTTC

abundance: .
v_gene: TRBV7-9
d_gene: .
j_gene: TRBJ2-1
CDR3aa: CASSLGEGVSYNEQFF
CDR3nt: TGTGCCAGCAGCTTAGGTGAGGGAGTCTCCTACAATGAGCAGTTCTTC

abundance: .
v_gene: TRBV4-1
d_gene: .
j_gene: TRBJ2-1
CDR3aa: CASSQSPQGKDYNEQFF
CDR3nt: TGCGCCAGCAGCCAATCCCCACAGGGAAAGGACTACAATGAGCAGTTCTTC

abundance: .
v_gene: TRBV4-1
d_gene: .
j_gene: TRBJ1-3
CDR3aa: CASSQDKGLSGNTIYF
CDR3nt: TGCGCCAGCAGCCAAGATAAGGGCCTCTCTGGAAACACCATATATTTT

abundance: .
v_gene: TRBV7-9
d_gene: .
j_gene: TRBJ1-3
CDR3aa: CASSSDRSGNTIYF
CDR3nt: TGTGCCAGCAGCTCGGACAGATCTGGAAACACCATATATTTT

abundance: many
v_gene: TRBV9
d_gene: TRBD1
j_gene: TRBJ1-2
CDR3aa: CASSVAPLGTGEGNTF
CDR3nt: TGTGCCAGCAGCGTAGCGCCCCTTGGGACAGGCGAGGGTAACACCTTC

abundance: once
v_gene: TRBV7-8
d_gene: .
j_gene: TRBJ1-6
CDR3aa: CASSIQDSYSPLHF
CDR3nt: TGTGCCAGCAGCATCCAGGATTCATACTCACCCCTCCACTTT

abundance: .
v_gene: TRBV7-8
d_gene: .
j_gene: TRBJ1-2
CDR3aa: CASSRGYGYTF
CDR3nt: TGTGCCAGCAGCCGAGGGTATGGCTACACCTTC

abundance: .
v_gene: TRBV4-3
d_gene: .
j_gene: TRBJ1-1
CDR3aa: CASSQEGNRATEAFF
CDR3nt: TGCGCCAGCAGCCAAGAGGGAAACAGGGCCACTGAAGCTTTCTTT

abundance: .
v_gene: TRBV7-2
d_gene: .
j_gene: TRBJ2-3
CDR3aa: CASSTQSGAGTDTQYF
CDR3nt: TGTGCCAGCAGCACCCAGTCAGGGGCCGGCACAGATACGCAGTATTTT

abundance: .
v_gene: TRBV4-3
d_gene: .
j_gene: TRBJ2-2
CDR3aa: CASSQEGLSNTGELFF
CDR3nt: TGCGCCAGCAGCCAAGAAGGCCTCTCTAACACCGGGGAGCTGTTTTTT

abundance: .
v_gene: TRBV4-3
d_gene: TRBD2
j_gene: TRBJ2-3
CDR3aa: CASSQDSGGRDTQYF
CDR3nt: TGCGCCAGCAGCCAAGACAGCGGGGGACGGGATACGCAGTATTTT

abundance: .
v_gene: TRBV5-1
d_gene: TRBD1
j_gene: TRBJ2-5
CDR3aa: CASSPDREGQETQYF
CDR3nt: TGCGCCAGCAGCCCGGACAGGGAAGGCCAAGAGACCCAGTACTTC

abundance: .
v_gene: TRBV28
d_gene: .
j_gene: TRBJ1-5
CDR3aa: CASSFGSGVMDQPQHF
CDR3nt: TGTGCCAGCAGTTTCGGAAGTGGCGTTATGGATCAGCCCCAGCATTTT

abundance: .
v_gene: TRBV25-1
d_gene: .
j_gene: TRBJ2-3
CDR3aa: CASRGRGSSTDTQYF
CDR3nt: TGTGCCAGCAGAGGACGGGGATCATCCACAGATACGCAGTATTTT

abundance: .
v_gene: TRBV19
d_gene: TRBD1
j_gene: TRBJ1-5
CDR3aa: CASSSAGTGDLYSNQPQHF
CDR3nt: TGTGCCAGTAGTTCCGCCGGGACAGGGGACTTGTATAGCAATCAGCCCCAGCATTTT

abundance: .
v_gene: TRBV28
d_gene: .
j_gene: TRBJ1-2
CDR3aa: CASSFGGYTF
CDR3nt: TGTGCCAGCAGTTTCGGTGGCTACACCTTC

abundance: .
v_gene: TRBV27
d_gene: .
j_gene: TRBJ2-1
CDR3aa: CASSLGLSEQFF
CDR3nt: TGTGCCAGCAGTTTAGGACTCAGTGAGCAGTTCTTC

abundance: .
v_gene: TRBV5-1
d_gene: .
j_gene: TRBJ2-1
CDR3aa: CASSSISGAYNEQFF
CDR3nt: TGCGCCAGCAGCTCGATCTCCGGGGCTTACAATGAGCAGTTCTTC